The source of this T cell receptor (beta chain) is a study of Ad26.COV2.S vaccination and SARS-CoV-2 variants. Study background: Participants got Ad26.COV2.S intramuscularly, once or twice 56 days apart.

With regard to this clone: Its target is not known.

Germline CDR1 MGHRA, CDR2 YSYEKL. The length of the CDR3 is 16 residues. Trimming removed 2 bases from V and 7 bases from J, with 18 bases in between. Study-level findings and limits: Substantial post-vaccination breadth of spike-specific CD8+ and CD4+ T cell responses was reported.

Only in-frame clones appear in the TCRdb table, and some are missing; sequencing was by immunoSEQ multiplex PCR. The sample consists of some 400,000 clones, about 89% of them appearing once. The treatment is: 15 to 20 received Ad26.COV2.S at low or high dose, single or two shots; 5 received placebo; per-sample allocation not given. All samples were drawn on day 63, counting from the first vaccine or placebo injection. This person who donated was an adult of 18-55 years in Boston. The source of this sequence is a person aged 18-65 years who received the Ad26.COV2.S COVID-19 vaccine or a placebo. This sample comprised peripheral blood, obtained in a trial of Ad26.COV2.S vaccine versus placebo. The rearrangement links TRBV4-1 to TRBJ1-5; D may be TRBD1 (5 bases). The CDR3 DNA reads TGCGCCAGCAGCCAAACGGGGACGGCCTCCTGGCAGCCCCAGCATTTT. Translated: CASSQTGTASWQPQHF.